Below are 8 T cell receptor beta chains sequenced from a single sample in a study of blood T cell repertoires in COVID-19. Sequenced by immunoSEQ multiplex PCR; TCRdb stores in-frame clones only, minus some. The repertoire holds about 400,000 clones, with about 87% as singletons. Sequencing was performed on peripheral blood. These receptors were obtained from a human donor in a cohort sampled during active COVID-19.

This chain joins TRBV19 and TRBJ1-2, with a tentative D call TRBD1 (6 bases). There are 13 residues in the CDR3. Germline CDR1 reads LNHDA; CDR2 reads SQIVND (reference sequence). Trimming cost V 7 bases and J 2 bases, with 11 bases left between them. The CDR3: CASIDRTNYGYTF. In DNA, the CDR3 is TGTGCCAGTATCGACAGGACAAACTATGGCTACACCTTC.

V usage is TRBV5-1 and J usage is TRBJ2-1, with 10 bases matching TRBD2. The CDR3 has 15 residues. V was clipped by 0 bases and J by 4 bases; unmatched bases: 1. CDR1 and CDR2 (germline): SGHRS, YFSETQ. Here the CDR3 reads CASSLEAGGYNEQFF. The CDR3 DNA follows: TGCGCCAGCAGCTTGGAAGCGGGGGGGTACAATGAGCAGTTCTTC. The full variable domain, in which reference TRBV5-1 and TRBJ2-1 provide the parts outside the CDR3, is KAGVTQTPRYLIKTRGQQVTLSCSPISGHRSVSWYQQTPGQGLQFLFEYFSETQRNKGNFPGRFSGRQFSNSRSEMNVSTLELGDSALYLCASSLEAGGYNEQFFGPGTRLTVL.

This chain links TRBV4-1 with TRBJ2-1; 9 nucleotides line up with TRBD2. In germline, CDR1 is MGHRA, CDR2 YSYEKL. V trimming: 3 bases; J trimming: 2 bases; junction bases outside the gene matches: 2. The CDR3 sequence is 15 residues long. The CDR3 is CASSQGGGAYNEQFF. CDR3 in DNA: TGCGCCAGCAGCCAGGGCGGGGGGGCCTACAATGAGCAGTTCTTC.

V usage is TRBV30 and J usage is TRBJ2-2; the match to TRBD1 covers 8 bases. This CDR3 comprises 13 residues. The V and J ends lost 3 bases and 7 bases, in that order; junction bases with no gene match: 4. Per the germline V gene, CDR1 is GTSNPN and CDR2 is SVGIG (reference sequence). This chain's CDR3 is CAWRSDRVGELFF. The CDR3 nucleotides read TGTGCCTGGAGGTCGGACAGGGTCGGGGAGCTGTTTTTT.

In this sample, this clone turned up once. This rearrangement joins TRBV30 to TRBJ1-2; perhaps TRBD1 as D (5 bases). V lost 0 bases and J lost 4, with 12 bases in between. The CDR3 is 14 residues long. Per germline, CDR1 GTSNPN and CDR2 SVGIG (reference sequence). The CDR3 loop reads CAWSVRPGSYGYTF. For the CDR3, the DNA is TGTGCCTGGAGTGTACGACCAGGGTCCTATGGCTACACCTTC.

The chain joins TRBV5-1 to TRBJ2-7; TRBD1 might be the D (5 bases). CDR3 length: 15 amino acids. Germline CDR1 SGHRS, CDR2 YFSETQ. The V and J ends lost 0 bases and 0 bases respectively, with 10 bases between them. The CDR3 DNA reads TGCGCCAGCAGCTTGGATCCAGGGATCTCCTACGAGCAGTACTTC. Protein: CASSLDPGISYEQYF.

This clone turned up a few times. The chain employs TRBV6-5 and TRBJ2-1; the match to TRBD2 covers 11 bases. V dropped 4 bases and J dropped 9; count of bases not matched to a gene: 11. This CDR3 spans 16 amino acids. Germline CDR1 reads MNHEY; CDR2 reads SVGAGI. The DNA for the CDR3 is TGTGCCAGCAGTTCTACTCATAGCGGGGGGGCCGTTGAGCAGTTCTTC. Translating it yields CASSSTHSGGAVEQFF.

This clone was counted a few times. The rearrangement links TRBV5-4 to TRBJ2-7; the match to TRBD1 covers 7 bases. Per the germline V gene, CDR1 is SGHNT and CDR2 is YYREEE (reference sequence). Losses at the gene ends were 3 bases for V and 0 bases for J; bases not matched to a gene: 9. This CDR3 has 16 amino acids. CDR3 residues: CASSSKQQGNSYEQYF. The CDR3 DNA follows: TGTGCCAGCAGCTCGAAGCAACAGGGGAACTCCTACGAGCAGTACTTC.